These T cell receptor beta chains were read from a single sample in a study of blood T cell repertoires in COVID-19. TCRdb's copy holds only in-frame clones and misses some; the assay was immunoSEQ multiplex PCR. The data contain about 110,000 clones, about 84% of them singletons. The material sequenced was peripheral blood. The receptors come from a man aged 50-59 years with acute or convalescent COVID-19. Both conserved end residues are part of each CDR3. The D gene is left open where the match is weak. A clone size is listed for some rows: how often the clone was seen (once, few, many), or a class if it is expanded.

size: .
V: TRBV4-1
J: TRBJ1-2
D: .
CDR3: CASSQETGGNYGYTF
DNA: TGCGCCAGCAGCCAAGAGACAGGCGGGAACTATGGCTACACCTTC

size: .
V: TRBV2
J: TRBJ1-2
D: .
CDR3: CASKKQGPVPGYTF
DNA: TGTGCCAGCAAAAAACAGGGTCCGGTGCCTGGCTACACCTTC

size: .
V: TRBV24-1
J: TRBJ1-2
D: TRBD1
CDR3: CATSDHGQGVGGYTF
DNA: TGTGCCACCAGTGATCACGGACAGGGCGTAGGCGGCTACACCTTC

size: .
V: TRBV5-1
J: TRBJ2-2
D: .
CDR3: CASSLAGVTGELFF
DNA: TGCGCCAGCAGCTTGGCAGGGGTCACCGGGGAGCTGTTTTTT

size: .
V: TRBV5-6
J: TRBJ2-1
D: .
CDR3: CASSTGLTYNEQFF
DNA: TGTGCCAGCAGCACGGGACTTACCTACAATGAGCAGTTCTTC

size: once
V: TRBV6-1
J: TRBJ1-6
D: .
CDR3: CASSQATVPYNSPLHF
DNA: TGTGCCAGCAGTCAAGCGACAGTCCCCTATAATTCACCCCTCCACTTT

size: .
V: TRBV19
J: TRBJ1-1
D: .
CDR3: CASSSRVTEAFF
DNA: TGTGCCAGTAGTAGCCGGGTAACTGAAGCTTTCTTT

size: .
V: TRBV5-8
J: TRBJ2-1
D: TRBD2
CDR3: CASSFPWTSGALSYNEQFF
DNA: TGTGCCAGCAGCTTCCCATGGACTAGCGGGGCCTTATCCTACAATGAGCAGTTCTTC

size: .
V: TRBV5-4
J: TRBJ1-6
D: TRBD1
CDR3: CASSPGTGFPSSPLHF
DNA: TGTGCCAGCAGCCCAGGGACAGGGTTCCCTAGTTCACCCCTCCACTTT

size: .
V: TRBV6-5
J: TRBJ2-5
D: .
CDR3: CASSPGGGRETQYF
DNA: TGTGCCAGCAGCCCGGGCGGGGGCAGGGAGACCCAGTACTTC

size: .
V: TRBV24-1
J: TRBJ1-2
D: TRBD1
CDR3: CATSDPGQGAEGYTF
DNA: TGTGCCACCAGTGATCCGGGACAGGGGGCTGAGGGCTACACCTTC